This entry lists 15 T cell receptor delta chains sequenced from one sample in a study of gamma-delta chains in newborns, infants, children. TCRdb reprocessed the reads through CATT. This table has 4,000 to 5,000 delta-chain clones, under 40% appearing once. Sequenced input: blood. These receptors all come from a child who received the measles vaccine.

Here the CDR3 reads CALGDDGAFLLLGDRSQGLIF. DNA of the CDR3: TGTGCTCTTGGGGACGATGGGGCCTTCCTACTACTGGGGGATCGGAGCCAGGGGCTCATCTTT. This rearrangement joins TRDV1 to TRDJ1, with TRDD3 as a possible D gene (10 bases). V was clipped by 3 bases and J by 11 bases, with 40 bases between them. The germline V gene encodes CDR1 TSWWSYY and CDR2 QGS. The CDR3 spans 21 residues.

This chain uses TRDV1 with TRDJ1; 11 bases are shared with TRDD3. Trimming removed 1 base from V and 3 bases from J; junction bases left unmatched: 22. Per germline, CDR1 TSWWSYY and CDR2 QGS. CDR3 length: 22 residues. This CDR3 reads CALGERSSTNWGIVNRPDKLIF. CDR3 in DNA: TGTGCTCTTGGGGAACGAAGCTCGACCAACTGGGGGATAGTCAATCGCCCCGATAAACTCATCTTT.

This clone has a handful of counts. J is TRDJ1 and V is TRDV1; TRDD3 agrees at 13 bases. This CDR3 has 24 amino acids. Trimming at V came to 0 bases and at J to 0 bases, leaving 22 bases not matched to a gene. Germline V lookup: CDR1 TSWWSYY, CDR2 QGS. Here the CDR3 DNA reads TGTGCTCTTGGGGAACTAGTTTCCTACGTCCTGTACTGGGGGATACGGGGATACACCGATAAACTCATCTTT. This codes for CALGELVSYVLYWGIRGYTDKLIF.

This clone was observed a handful of times. The chain uses TRDV1 and TRDJ1; 8 bases fit TRDD3. The CDR3 has 27 residues. Germline V gene data show CDR1 as TSWWSYY and CDR2 as QGS. With 3 bases clipped from V and 0 bases from J, the junction kept 39 bases outside the gene matches. In nucleotides, the CDR3 is TGTGCTCTTGGGGATACTCCCTCTTTCGTTAACTACTTCCGTACTGGGGGCCCGCTCCAGTACACCGATAAACTCATCTTT. As protein: CALGDTPSFVNYFRTGGPLQYTDKLIF.

The chain couples TRDV1 to TRDJ1; no clear D gene. The germline V gene encodes CDR1 TSWWSYY and CDR2 QGS. The V gene lost 2 bases and the J gene lost 0 bases, with 7 bases spanning the gap. This CDR3 spans 14 amino acids. The CDR3 loop reads CALGEYYYTDKLIF. The CDR3, as DNA: TGTGCTCTTGGGGAATATTATTACACCGATAAACTCATCTTT.

A word on this clone: A far more abundant clone sits one base away, making this likely a read error. This CDR3 is also generated by other DNA sequences in the sample. The chain couples TRDV3 to TRDJ1; D is perhaps TRDD3 (6 bases). CDR1 and CDR2 (germline): TVYSNPD, GDNSRS (reference sequence). Trimming removed 2 bases at V and 1 base at J, with 14 bases between. CDR3 length: 14 amino acids. The CDR3 here is CAFSLGETTDKLIF. In nucleotides, the CDR3 is TGTGCCTTTTCACTGGGAGAGACCACCGATAAACTCATCTTT. Together with reference TRDV3 and TRDJ1, the CDR3 gives the full variable domain: CDKVTQSSPDQTVASGSEVVLLCTYDTVYSNPDLFWYRIRPDYSFQFVFYGDNSRSEGADFTQGRFSVKHILTQKAFHLVISPVRTEDSATYYCAFSLGETTDKLIFGKGTRVTVEP.

The rearrangement uses TRDV1 and TRDJ1; 12 nucleotides agree with TRDD3. The CDR3 is 22 residues long. Germline CDR1 reads TSWWSYY; CDR2 reads QGS. The V gene end was trimmed by 4 bases and the J gene end by 2 bases; junction bases not matched to a gene: 23. The CDR3 DNA reads as TGTGCTCTTGGGGGGTCAGCTTCAGTCTACTGGGGGATACTAAAGAAGACCGATAAACTCATCTTT. Translated: CALGGSASVYWGILKKTDKLIF.

The sample holds a few counts of this clone. The chain combines TRDV1 with TRDJ1, with unresolved D. V was cut by 5 bases and J by 0 bases, with 13 bases left in between. The CDR3 covers 15 residues. Germline CDR1 is TSWWSYY and CDR2 is QGS. CDR3 protein: CALGNTPRHTDKLIF. In DNA, the CDR3 is TGTGCTCTTGGGAATACCCCTAGGCACACCGATAAACTCATCTTT.

The rearrangement uses TRDV1 and TRDJ1; 7 nucleotides align to TRDD3. With V trimmed by 6 bases and J by 6 bases, 16 bases remained unmatched. There are 16 residues in the CDR3. From germline, CDR1 is TSWWSYY and CDR2 QGS. CDR3 in DNA: TGTGCTCTTGGTGTTAATCGGATTACTGGGGAAAATAAACTCATCTTT. Amino acid sequence: CALGVNRITGENKLIF.

Details on this clone: A junction end diverges from the germline sequence, so it may reflect a read error. Other DNA sequences in the same sample also yield this CDR3. The genes are TRDV1 and TRDJ1; maybe TRDD2 (6 bases). The CDR3 loop spans 22 amino acids. From germline, CDR1 is TSWWSYY and CDR2 QGS. CDR3 DNA: TGTGCTCTTGGGGAAGACCTCCTACCGCGGACTGGCACCGTTAGGTACACCGATAAGCTCATCTTT. Residues: CALGEDLLPRTGTVRYTDKLIF.

This clone has a handful of counts. V usage is TRAV29/DV5 and J usage is TRDJ2; 8 bases fit TRDD3. Trimming removed 5 bases from V and 0 bases from J; junction bases left unmatched: 24. The CDR3 length is 21 residues. CDR1 is NSMFDY and CDR2 is ISSIKDK in the germline V gene. In nucleotides, the CDR3 is TGTGCAGCCGCGCGCTACCGAGACTGGGGATACCGCTCGGCTTTGACAGCACAACTCTTCTTT. It encodes CAAARYRDWGYRSALTAQLFF.

The table lists this clone with a few counts. This chain joins TRDV1 and TRDJ1; maybe TRDD2 (5 bases). There are 16 residues in the CDR3. With 8 bases removed from V and 0 bases from J, the gap between germline ends came to 19 bases. Germline V lookup: CDR1 TSWWSYY, CDR2 QGS. The CDR3, as DNA: TGTGCTCTTTTCCATTCCTTGCTGGTTAACACCGATAAACTCATCTTT. Residues: CALFHSLLVNTDKLIF.

The chain recombines TRDV2 with TRDJ3; TRDD3 matches 13 bases. Trimming at V came to 3 bases and at J to 2 bases, leaving 6 bases not matched to a gene. CDR3 size: 19 residues. Looked up from germline, CDR1 is GEAIGNYY and CDR2 is EKD. The DNA for the CDR3 is TGTGCCTGTGACCTACTGGGGGATACGCCCCCCTGGGACACCCGACAGATGTTTTTC. Its translation is CACDLLGDTPPWDTRQMFF.

This clone was counted only a few times. The rearrangement links TRDV1 to TRDJ1, with 8 bases fitting TRDD3. V dropped 0 bases and J dropped 3; count of bases not matched to a gene: 18. Per germline, CDR1 TSWWSYY and CDR2 QGS. This CDR3 region has 20 residues. The DNA of the CDR3 is TGTGCTCTTGGGGAACTAGGGTACCCACTGGGGGCCTTTGGTGCCGATAAACTCATCTTT. Its translation is CALGELGYPLGAFGADKLIF.

In the case of this clone: This same CDR3 is encoded by further DNA sequences in the sample. This chain connects TRDV1 to TRDJ1; 12 bases fit TRDD3. The germline gives CDR1 TSWWSYY, CDR2 QGS. Trimming at V came to 0 bases and at J to 0 bases, leaving 23 bases not matched to a gene. This CDR3 spans 24 amino acids. This CDR3 is CALGELSPTIYWGIHDRYTDKLIF. DNA for the CDR3: TGTGCTCTTGGGGAACTAAGCCCAACAATCTACTGGGGGATACATGACAGGTACACCGATAAACTCATCTTT.